This entry lists 8 T cell receptor beta chains sequenced from one sample in a study of T cells expressing NK-cell markers. TCRdb reprocessed the 5' RACE reads, keeping one entry per CDR3 protein, no DNA. This table holds about 370,000 distinct CDR3 sequences. Source material: blood T cells: a sorted CD56 or NKG2C T cell subset, CD4+ or CD8+ T cells, or bulk PBMC T cells (not recorded which). Receptors were obtained from a woman in her fifties or sixties in good health.

The V call is TRBV16, the J call TRBJ2-7; lacking DNA, the TRBD1 call made by TCRdb goes unchecked. CDR3 size: 13 residues. From germline, CDR1 is KGHSY and CDR2 FQNENV. The CDR3 loop reads CASSQLVSGEQYF.

V gene TRBV7-6 combines with J gene TRBJ2-3; TCRdb outputs TRBD1, but without DNA this stays unchecked. There are 17 residues in the CDR3. Germline values: CDR1 SGHVS, CDR2 FNYEAQ. The CDR3 loop reads CASSLLGGSRSTDTQYF. Full variable domain (missing parts from reference TRBV7-6 and TRBJ2-3): GAGVSQSPRYKVTKRGQDVALRCDPISGHVSLYWYRQALGQGPEFLTYFNYEAQQDKSGLPNDRFSAERPEGSISTLTIQRTEQRDSAMYRCASSLLGGSRSTDTQYFGPGTRLTVL.

The chain employs TRBV27 and TRBJ2-1; TCRdb selects TRBD1, and the lack of DNA leaves this call unchecked. The CDR3 has 17 residues. Germline CDR1 reads MNHEY; CDR2 reads SMNVEV (reference sequence). The CDR3 loop is CASSPLGQGQVNGEQFF.

This sequence joins TRBV29-1 and TRBJ2-3; absent DNA, TCRdb's TRBD2 call cannot be checked. This CDR3 comprises 15 residues. CDR1 is SQVTM and CDR2 is ANQGSEA in the germline V gene. CDR3 amino acids: CSVTPMGLASDTQYF.

V and J are TRBV30 and TRBJ2-3; the D gene TCRdb calls, TRBD1, cannot be checked with no DNA. The CDR3 has 14 amino acids. The V gene's germline CDR1 is GTSNPN and CDR2 SVGIG (reference sequence). CDR3 region: CAWSAGTGIGTQYF.

The J gene is TRBJ2-2, the V gene TRBV9; without DNA, the TCRdb call of TRBD2 cannot be checked. Germline CDR1 reads SGDLS; CDR2 reads YYNGEE. The CDR3 has 19 amino acids. CDR3: CASSAGLAGGPWETGELFF.

The chain has TRBV6-1 and TRBJ1-2. This CDR3 has 13 amino acids. From germline, CDR1 is MNHNS and CDR2 SASEGT. The CDR3 spells CATSKAPNYGYTF.

The chain carries TRBV6-6 and TRBJ1-1. The CDR3 has 12 residues. Germline CDR1 reads MNHNY; CDR2 reads SVGAGI (reference sequence). The chain's CDR3 is CASSASGTEAFF.